The clone carrying this TCR beta chain was seen only once. The data derive from a study of glioma-infiltrating T cells after dendritic cell vaccination. The protocol was immunoSEQ multiplex PCR, while the TCRdb copy is restricted to in-frame clones and leaves out a portion. The repertoire holds roughly 100,000 clones, with 90% as singletons. Time point meaning: after dendritic cell vaccination, including at tumor progression/relapse. Before vaccination, two weeks after the third vaccination, and at progression, PBMC were collected. The CDR3 spans 18 residues. V dropped 1 base and J dropped 0 bases, with 15 bases sitting between them. From germline, CDR1 is SGHDN and CDR2 FVKESK.

The chain uses TRBV14 and TRBJ2-2, with D maybe TRBD2 (6 bases). This TCR derives from a human donor with glioblastoma. The sample consisted of blood, taken after dendritic cell vaccination. CDR3 region: CASSQGVALATNTGELFF. The DNA of the CDR3 is TGTGCCAGCAGCCAAGGGGTCGCACTAGCTACGAACACCGGGGAGCTGTTTTTT.